This TCR beta chain originates from a study of blood T cell repertoires in COVID-19. Study overall: Samples taken during acute and convalescent COVID-19 were collected in the United States, Italy and Spain. PBMCs, B-cell-depleted T cells, or T cells provided the cDNA or gDNA that made up the material.

The CDR3 is made up of 13 amino acids. V shed 5 bases and J shed 3 bases, with 11 bases lying between them. Germline CDR1 and CDR2: MNHNY and SVGAGI (reference sequence). Recruited during active infection, patients (from Seattle) were subsequently followed longitudinally. As handled by the study authors: Counts of nucleated cells, estimated from reference gene primer amplification, were obtained. Only in-frame clones appear in the TCRdb table, and some are missing; sequencing was by immunoSEQ multiplex PCR. V, J and clone size derive from that table, while D and trimming were established from the DNA sequence. Counted here are about 250,000 clones, approximately 85% occurring once; the ten biggest clones make up roughly 4.6%.

This chain links TRBV6-6 with TRBJ2-7, with D possibly being TRBD2 (6 bases). Sequencing input: peripheral blood. The receptor was derived from a man aged 50 to 59 with COVID-19, enrolled during active disease. The CDR3 nucleotides are TGTGCCAGCAGTCTGGACGGGGGCTACGAGCAGTACTTC. Its translation is CASSLDGGYEQYF.